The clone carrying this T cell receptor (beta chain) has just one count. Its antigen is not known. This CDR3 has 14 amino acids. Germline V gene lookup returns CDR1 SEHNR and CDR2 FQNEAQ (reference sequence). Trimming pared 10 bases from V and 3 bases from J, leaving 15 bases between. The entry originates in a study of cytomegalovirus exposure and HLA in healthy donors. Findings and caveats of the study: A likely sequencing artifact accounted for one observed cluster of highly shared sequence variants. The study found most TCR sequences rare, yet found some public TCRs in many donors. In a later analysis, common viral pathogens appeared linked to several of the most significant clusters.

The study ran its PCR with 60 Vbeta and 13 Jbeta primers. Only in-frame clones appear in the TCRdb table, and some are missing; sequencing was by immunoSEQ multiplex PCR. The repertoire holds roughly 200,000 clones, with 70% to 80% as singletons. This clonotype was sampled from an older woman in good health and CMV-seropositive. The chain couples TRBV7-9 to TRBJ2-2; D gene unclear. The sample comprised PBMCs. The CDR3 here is CAILSMAYTGELFF. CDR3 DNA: TGTGCCATCCTCTCAATGGCTTACACCGGGGAGCTGTTTTTT.